This T cell receptor (beta chain) stems from a study of OX40 agonist ivuxolimab in advanced cancers. Concerning the study at large: The costimulatory receptor OX40 (CD134) was targeted by ivuxolimab, a fully human IgG2 agonistic monoclonal antibody. The paper reports the monotherapy dose-escalation portion (N = 52 patients) of the phase I ivuxolimab trial. A male proportion of about 79% and a mean age of approximately 62 years, ranging from 23 to 79, were recorded for the dose-escalation cohort. Intravenous ivuxolimab was administered to patients every 2 weeks at six dose levels: 0.01, 0.1, 0.3, 1.5, 3 and 10 mg/kg. Peripheral TCRbeta sequencing aimed to test whether ivuxolimab altered TCR sequence diversity and caused clonal T-cell expansion. Three dose-escalation patients achieved partial responses, one with hepatocellular carcinoma and two with cutaneous melanoma. Patients were allowed to have had prior anti-PD-1, anti-PD-L1 or anti-CTLA-4 therapy, and roughly 40% of the dose-escalation patients had previously received checkpoint inhibitors. Of the roughly 52 patients in dose escalation, 19 had hepatocellular carcinoma, some 15 had melanoma, 9 had renal cell carcinoma and 9 had head and neck cancer. The research as a whole found: At doses of 0.1 to 3.0 mg/kg, clonal expansion of both CD4+ and CD8+ T cells in blood was seen between baseline and week 6. On average, CD8+ T cells showed more expanded clones than CD4+ T cells after ivuxolimab. Which antigens the clonally expanded peripheral T cells were specific for was not determined. Low levels of normalized T-cell clonal expansion were also seen in some nonresponding patients. In the 0.1-3.0 mg/kg groups, partial responders were among the patients with the lowest normalized peripheral clonal expansion, particularly in CD8+ T cells.

The trial excluded patients who had a history of autoimmune disease or who were on systemic immunosuppression. Peripheral blood for TCR sequencing was collected from all dose cohorts at baseline, on cycle 4 day 1, and on cycle 7 day 1. Samples were obtained from an open-label, multicenter, first-in-human phase I dose-escalation trial of ivuxolimab. Adults with locally advanced or metastatic melanoma, renal cell carcinoma, hepatocellular carcinoma or head and neck squamous cell carcinoma were enrolled in the trial. Before TCR sequencing, CD4+ T cells and CD8+ T cells were sorted from peripheral blood as separate populations. Genomic DNA was extracted from sorted cells for sequencing of the TCRbeta CDR3 region. TCRbeta CDR3 regions were sequenced using the immunoSEQ Assay. What TCRdb holds here is the immuneACCESS table cut down to in-frame rearrangements. Part of the clones is not present; checked against another copy, under half of the missing clones reflect an unresolved V gene, and the others are unexplained. This sample holds approximately 88,000 clones; about 88% were observed only once. The ten largest clones take up approximately 0.67% of the sample.

From the cysteine through the phenylalanine, the CDR3 covers 16 amino acids. The sequence is cut down to CDR3 DNA, 48 bases in frame from base 1. V loses 2 bases of germline sequence and J loses 0 bases, and the interval between the two ends is 11 bases. CDR1 and CDR2, looked up from the germline V gene (reference sequence), are MNHEY and SMNVEV. In the case of this clone: Its binding antigen is unknown. Base qualities are not provided; no much larger clone lies one nucleotide away.

The sequence derives from an adult with an advanced solid tumor such as melanoma, head and neck, liver or kidney cancer. The sequence joins TRBV27 to TRBJ1-3; too little of a D gene remains to name it. The sample here was CD4+ or CD8+ T cells sorted from blood, taken in a trial of the OX40 agonist ivuxolimab. The CDR3 region: CASSLGPGSSGNTIYF. The sequence in DNA is TGTGCCAGCAGTTTAGGCCCCGGTAGCTCTGGAAACACCATATATTTT.